The next 9 T cell receptor beta chains were all read from a single sample in a study of regulatory T cells in long-lasting Graves disease. Assembly of TCR beta libraries relied on iRepertoire HTBI primers together with Arm-PCR of CDR3 regions. TCRdb reprocessed the multiplex PCR reads with MiXCR, giving one entry per CDR3 protein. Here the sample spans hundreds of thousands of distinct CDR3 sequences, around 15% being singletons. Sample time point: newly diagnosed GD, antithyroid drugs for less than 3 months. From RNA extracted from PBMCs, the TCR library was made. Another study also made use of these data, one on T cells in Graves' hyperthyroidism and ophthalmopathy.

Sequencing was performed on peripheral blood mononuclear cells (PBMCs), taken at new diagnosis, from a patient treated with antithyroid drugs. These receptors originate from a woman under 40 with Graves disease.

The table lists this clonotype with a count of one. The chain is built from TRBV5-1 and TRBJ2-3, with TRBD2 identical over 12 bases. The CDR3 loop spans 16 amino acids. V lost 0 bases and J lost 5; bases outside the gene matches: 4. CDR1 SGHRS and CDR2 YFSETQ come from the germline V gene. The CDR3 sequence is CASSLVLAGGRDTQYF. Written as DNA, the CDR3 is TGCGCCAGCAGCTTGGTTCTAGCGGGAGGGCGAGATACGCAGTATTTT. Filled out from reference TRBV5-1 and TRBJ2-3, the complete variable domain reads KAGVTQTPRYLIKTRGQQVTLSCSPISGHRSVSWYQQTPGQGLQFLFEYFSETQRNKGNFPGRFSGRQFSNSRSEMNVSTLELGDSALYLCASSLVLAGGRDTQYFGPGTRLTVL.

This chain links TRBV2 with TRBJ1-5; D is unclear. The CDR3 runs 16 residues. Looked up from germline, CDR1 is SNHLY and CDR2 is FYNNEI. The V and J ends lost 3 bases and 3 bases respectively, with 15 bases between them. The CDR3 DNA reads TGTGCCAGCAGTGACTCGACCCAAACTTTCAATCAGCCCCAGCATTTT. Translation: CASSDSTQTFNQPQHF.

This chain connects TRBV27 to TRBJ2-7; 8 bases agree with TRBD1. The V segment lost 7 bases and the J segment 2 bases; nucleotides outside the gene matches: 7. The CDR3 length is 14 residues. Germline V CDR1 and CDR2: MNHEY, SMNVEV (reference sequence). CDR3 amino acids: CASNRNRGAYEQYF. CDR3 DNA: TGTGCCAGCAATAGGAACAGGGGGGCCTACGAGCAGTACTTC.

The chain recombines TRBV5-1 with TRBJ2-7, with D perhaps matching TRBD2 (6 bases). Germline V gene lookup returns CDR1 SGHRS and CDR2 YFSETQ. Trimming shortened V by 4 bases and J by 0 bases, and 14 bases separated the two germline ends. This CDR3 has 15 residues. This chain's CDR3 is CASSPGGGPSYEQYF. The CDR3 DNA follows: TGCGCCAGCAGCCCCGGAGGAGGGCCCTCCTACGAGCAGTACTTC.

This clonotype was seen more than once but under ten times. The chain has TRBV2 and TRBJ2-7, with D perhaps TRBD1 or TRBD2 (5 bases each). The length of the CDR3 is 15 residues. V was pared by 5 bases and J by 6 bases, with 20 bases between. The germline V gene has CDR1 SNHLY and CDR2 FYNNEI. DNA for the CDR3: TGTGCCAGCAGTCCCAGACAGACTATCACAAGCGAGCAGTACTTC. It specifies CASSPRQTITSEQYF.

The sample holds many counts of this clonotype. The rearrangement uses TRBV12-3 or TRBV12-4 and TRBJ1-5, with TRBD1 identical over 8 bases. V was pared by 5 bases and J by 7 bases, with 7 bases of the junction left unmatched. CDR3 size: 14 residues. The CDR3 loop reads CASSPTTGAQPQHF. CDR3 DNA: TGTGCCAGCAGTCCTACGACAGGGGCCCAGCCCCAGCATTTT.

This clonotype was seen more than once but under ten times. The V gene is TRBV18, the J gene TRBJ2-7; the match to TRBD2 covers 7 bases. Germline V gene lookup returns CDR1 KGHSH and CDR2 LQKENI. CDR3 length: 15 amino acids. The J segment lost 3 bases and the V segment lost 4 bases, leaving 9 bases of the junction unmatched. DNA for the CDR3: TGTGCCAGCTCACTAACAGCGGGAAACCGCTACGAGCAGTACTTC. Translating gives CASSLTAGNRYEQYF.

This clonotype was seen ten or more times. The V and J genes are TRBV30 and TRBJ2-1; D is possibly TRBD1 (5 bases). V was cut by 0 bases and J by 8 bases, with 8 bases left in between. The CDR3 loop spans 12 amino acids. Germline V CDR1 and CDR2: GTSNPN, SVGIG (reference sequence). The CDR3 coding sequence is TGTGCCTGGAGTGTGGGCAGGGATGAGCAGTTCTTC. Its translation is CAWSVGRDEQFF.

The CDR3 coding sequence is TGTGCCAGCAGCCTTCGAACAACAGGGGTGAGGGAAAAACTGTTTTTT. Protein product: CASSLRTTGVREKLFF. The chain recombines TRBV27 with TRBJ1-4; 7 bases are a match to TRBD1. Germline CDR1 MNHEY, CDR2 SMNVEV (reference sequence). V lost 6 bases to trimming and J lost 8 bases; unmatched junction nucleotides: 15. This CDR3 has 16 amino acids.